This T cell receptor beta chain comes out of a study of CD8 T cells in Susac syndrome. Sequencing of TCR beta, carried out with a high-throughput approach, was applied to CD8+ and CD4+ T cells from the blood. Germline assignment: CDR1 SGHTA and CDR2 FQGTGA. V dropped 5 bases and J dropped 0 bases, with 13 bases sitting between them. This CDR3 spans 15 amino acids. The RNA input was about 0.5 to 1 ug, and it was reverse transcribed with random hexamers. Amplification of TCR beta CDR3 across 54 Vbeta and 13 Jbeta was performed with immunoSEQ multiplex PCR. TCRdb processed the immunoSEQ multiplex PCR reads anew with MiXCR; each CDR3 protein has one entry. The table shows 250,000 to 350,000 distinct CDR3 sequences, with 92% occurring only once.

The clonotype comes from a human donor with multiple sclerosis. The specimen was CD4+ T cells from PBMCs. The chain carries TRBV7-3 and TRBJ2-5, with D possibly being TRBD2 (6 bases). DNA of the CDR3: TGTGCCAGCAGCCGTCGGGGGAACCACCAAGAGACCCAGTACTTC. Its translation is CASSRRGNHQETQYF. The variable domain in full, with the rest retrieved from reference TRBV7-3 and TRBJ2-5, is GAGVSQTPSNKVTEKGKYVELRCDPISGHTALYWYRQSLGQGPEFLIYFQGTGAADDSGLPNDRFFAVRPEGSVSTLKIQRTERGDSAVYLCASSRRGNHQETQYFGPGTRLLVL.